This passage covers 29 T cell receptor beta chains from one sample sequenced in a study of blood T cell repertoires in COVID-19. TCRdb's copy holds only in-frame clones and misses some; the assay was immunoSEQ multiplex PCR. The sample records some 360,000 clones, about 90% being singletons. Sequenced sample: peripheral blood. These receptors were collected from a woman aged 60 to 75 with COVID-19, enrolled during active disease.

The chain has TRBV10-3 and TRBJ1-3; 9 positions agree with TRBD1. The CDR3 runs 17 residues. From germline, CDR1 is ENHRY and CDR2 SYGVKD. The trim removed 5 bases at V and 4 bases at J, leaving 12 bases unmatched. For the CDR3, the DNA is TGTGCCATCAGTTCACCGGAACAGGGGGCGGTGGGAAACACCATATATTTT. Translation gives CAISSPEQGAVGNTIYF.

The rearrangement links TRBV28 to TRBJ1-3; no firm D call. The CDR3 length is 15 residues. V lost 5 bases and J lost 0, with 11 bases in between. Germline V lookup: CDR1 MDHEN, CDR2 SYDVKM. The CDR3 bases are TGTGCCAGCAGTCTCCCGGGGTTCTCTGGAAACACCATATATTTT. Its protein is CASSLPGFSGNTIYF.

The chain employs TRBV28 and TRBJ1-1; 10 bases line up with TRBD1. The V gene's germline CDR1 is MDHEN and CDR2 SYDVKM. This CDR3 has 15 residues. Trimming took 5 bases from V and 1 from J; bases not matched to a gene: 4. The CDR3 region is CASSATGGWNTEAFF. In DNA, the CDR3 is TGTGCCAGCAGTGCGACAGGGGGCTGGAACACTGAAGCTTTCTTT.

The chain couples TRBV6-6 to TRBJ2-3; no definite D call. Germline V gives CDR1 MNHNY, CDR2 SVGAGI (reference sequence). This CDR3 contains 16 residues. Trimming cost V 7 bases and J 1 base, with 18 bases left between them. The CDR3 is CASTPWVTERTDTQYF. CDR3 nucleotide sequence: TGTGCCAGCACCCCTTGGGTGACTGAGCGCACAGATACGCAGTATTTT.

This chain joins TRBV7-2 and TRBJ2-7; the D is unclear. The V end lost 1 base, the J end lost 0 bases, and 7 bases lay between the germline ends. CDR1 is SGHTA, CDR2 FQGNSA, per germline. The CDR3 length is 14 residues. The CDR3 loop reads CASSLVSLSYEQYF. The CDR3 DNA reads TGTGCCAGCAGCTTAGTCTCACTCTCCTACGAGCAGTACTTC.

This clone was recorded a few times. V usage is TRBV27 and J usage is TRBJ2-2; weak D call: TRBD2 (6 bases). The germline V gene has CDR1 MNHEY and CDR2 SMNVEV (reference sequence). This CDR3 is 15 amino acids long. Trimming stripped 8 bases from V and 2 bases from J, with 15 bases between. The CDR3 is CASGTDPPNTGELFF. The CDR3, as DNA: TGTGCCAGCGGGACTGATCCTCCCAACACCGGGGAGCTGTTTTTT.

The rearrangement links TRBV14 to TRBJ2-3; 10 bases line up with TRBD1. This CDR3 comprises 17 residues. Germline lookup yields CDR1 SGHDN and CDR2 FVKESK. After removal of 3 bases from V and 8 bases from J, the junction contained 14 bases not matched to a gene. CDR3: CASSHQTGTGVGATQYF. The DNA for the CDR3 is TGTGCCAGCAGCCACCAGACCGGGACAGGGGTCGGGGCTACGCAGTATTTT.

V and J are TRBV28 and TRBJ1-5; D unresolved. Germline assignment: CDR1 MDHEN and CDR2 SYDVKM. The V end lost 2 bases, the J end lost 6 bases, and 11 bases lay between the germline ends. The CDR3 has 14 amino acids. CDR3 amino acids: CASSLTHASQPQHF. The CDR3 bases are TGTGCCAGCAGTTTAACTCACGCAAGTCAGCCCCAGCATTTT.

V and J are TRBV3-1 (or the pseudogene TRBV3-2) and TRBJ1-5; 9 bases align to TRBD1. V gave up 0 bases and J gave up 6 bases; unmatched junction bases: 3. The CDR3 contains 15 residues. Per germline, CDR1 LGHDT and CDR2 YNNKEL (reference sequence). The CDR3 coding sequence is TGTGCCAGCAGCCAAGACGACAGGGGGAGTCAGCCCCAGCATTTT. It encodes CASSQDDRGSQPQHF.

This clone was counted a single time. V gene TRBV12-5 combines with J gene TRBJ1-1; D is unclear. This CDR3 has 13 amino acids. V lost 6 bases, J lost 5 bases, and 13 bases lay in between. Germline V gene lookup returns CDR1 LGHNT and CDR2 FRNRAP. The CDR3 sequence is CASGLGVGTEAFF. CDR3 sequence (DNA): TGTGCTAGTGGGCTGGGAGTCGGGACTGAAGCTTTCTTT.

The genes are TRBV28 and TRBJ1-6; D not resolved. V dropped 7 bases and J dropped 9 bases, with 10 bases sitting between them. CDR1 is MDHEN, CDR2 SYDVKM, per germline. This CDR3 region has 12 residues. CDR3 bases: TGTGCCAGCACCTCTTGGCCTTCACCCCTCCACTTT. Protein product: CASTSWPSPLHF. The variable domain in full, with the rest retrieved from reference TRBV28 and TRBJ1-6, is DVKVTQSSRYLVKRTGEKVFLECVQDMDHENMFWYRQDPGLGLRLIYFSYDVKMKEKGDIPEGYSVSREKKERFSLILESASTNQTSMYLCASTSWPSPLHFGNGTRLTVT.

The gene calls are TRBV30 and TRBJ1-2; 7 bases match TRBD1. Germline-derived CDR1 and CDR2 are GTSNPN and SVGIG (reference sequence). The CDR3 has 13 residues. V lost 7 bases and J lost 7; bases outside the gene matches: 12. The CDR3 DNA follows: TGTGCCTACACCGACAGGGATCGTGGTGGCTACACCTTC. It specifies CAYTDRDRGGYTF. Variable domain in full (rest from reference TRBV30 and TRBJ1-2): SQTIHQWPATLVQPVGSPLSLECTVEGTSNPNLYWYRQAAGRGLQLLFYSVGIGQISSEVPQNLSASRPQDRQFILSSKKLLLSDSGFYLCAYTDRDRGGYTFGSGTRLTVV.

The gene calls are TRBV7-9 and TRBJ1-1; D unclear. Germline V lookup: CDR1 SEHNR, CDR2 FQNEAQ (reference sequence). The CDR3 is made up of 15 amino acids. V lost 1 base, J lost 0 bases, and 9 bases lay in between. The CDR3 nucleotides are TGTGCCAGCAGCTTAGTCCCAGGTATGAACACTGAAGCTTTCTTT. It codes for CASSLVPGMNTEAFF. The whole variable domain, remainder taken from reference TRBV7-9 and TRBJ1-1, is DTGVSQNPRHKITKRGQNVTFRCDPISEHNRLYWYRQTLGQGPEFLTYFQNEAQLEKSRLLSDRFSAERPKGSFSTLEIQRTEQGDSAMYLCASSLVPGMNTEAFFGQGTRLTVV.

V gene TRBV28 combines with J gene TRBJ1-2; possible D gene TRBD1, 5 bases. Germline lookup yields CDR1 MDHEN and CDR2 SYDVKM. Between the trimmed V and J ends, which lost 1 base and 4 bases, there was a span of 10 bases. The CDR3 is 14 residues long. DNA for the CDR3: TGTGCCAGCAGTTTATATAACAGGCTCTATGGCTACACCTTC. This translates into CASSLYNRLYGYTF.

V usage is TRBV7-9 and J usage is TRBJ1-2; weak D call: TRBD1 (5 bases). Trimming removed 3 bases from V and 5 bases from J, with 7 bases in between. Germline V gives CDR1 SEHNR, CDR2 FQNEAQ (reference sequence). The CDR3 extends over 12 amino acids. CDR3 region: CASSFAGYGYTF. The CDR3 DNA follows: TGTGCCAGCAGCTTCGCAGGGTATGGCTACACCTTC.

V and J are TRBV6-5 and TRBJ2-7; D not resolved. CDR3 size: 13 residues. Trimming removed 7 bases at V and 1 base at J, with 11 bases between. Germline V gives CDR1 MNHEY, CDR2 SVGAGI. Here the CDR3 reads CASKPTVSYEQYF. DNA for the CDR3: TGTGCCAGCAAACCCACAGTTTCCTACGAGCAGTACTTC.

This clone was picked up a small number of times. The chain couples TRBV7-9 to TRBJ2-5, with D maybe TRBD1 (6 bases). Trimming removed 1 base from V and 3 bases from J, with 12 bases in between. Per germline, CDR1 SEHNR and CDR2 FQNEAQ (reference sequence). This CDR3 has 15 amino acids. The CDR3 protein is CASSLGGQIKETQYF. The CDR3 bases are TGTGCCAGCAGCTTAGGGGGACAAATCAAAGAGACCCAGTACTTC.

This chain uses TRBV10-3 with TRBJ1-2, with 9 bases fitting TRBD1. The CDR3 runs to 14 residues. The V segment lost 6 bases and the J segment 0 bases; nucleotides outside the gene matches: 2. CDR1 and CDR2 from the germline V gene are ENHRY and SYGVKD. CDR3 region: CAIRGTGSNYGYTF. CDR3 nucleotides: TGTGCCATCAGGGGGACAGGGTCTAACTATGGCTACACCTTC.

The V and J genes are TRBV5-1 and TRBJ2-5, with 9 positions matching TRBD1. CDR1 is SGHRS and CDR2 is YFSETQ in the germline V gene. The CDR3 has 17 residues. V trimming: 4 bases; J trimming: 4 bases; junction bases outside the gene matches: 14. CDR3 sequence reads: CASSAHTGGRGRETQYF. DNA of the CDR3: TGCGCCAGCAGCGCACACACAGGGGGCAGGGGTCGAGAGACCCAGTACTTC.

The V and J genes are TRBV7-9 and TRBJ2-1; 13 bases match TRBD2. The CDR3 has 15 residues. Germline V lookup: CDR1 SEHNR, CDR2 FQNEAQ (reference sequence). V lost 4 bases and J lost 10; bases outside the gene matches: 7. This chain's CDR3 is CASSSRLAGGWEQFF. The CDR3 DNA reads as TGTGCCAGCAGCTCTCGACTAGCGGGGGGATGGGAGCAGTTCTTC.

The gene calls are TRBV6-1 and TRBJ2-3; 7 positions agree with TRBD2. The CDR3 runs 14 residues. Germline CDR1 and CDR2: MNHNS and SASEGT. The trim removed 3 bases at V and 4 bases at J, leaving 4 bases unmatched. The CDR3 coding sequence is TGTGCCAGCAGTGAGCGGGGGTCACCAGATACGCAGTATTTT. Encoded protein: CASSERGSPDTQYF.

CDR3 in DNA: TGTGCCAGTAGTATAGTGGTGAGAGACACTGAAGCTTTCTTT. Its protein product is CASSIVVRDTEAFF. The chain employs TRBV19 and TRBJ1-1, with D uncertain. The CDR3 has 14 residues. V was shortened by 1 base and J by 3 bases, with 9 bases between the two germline ends. The germline CDR1 and CDR2 sequences are LNHDA and SQIVND (reference sequence).

V gene TRBV4-1 combines with J gene TRBJ1-4, with 7 bases identical to TRBD1. Germline V gene data show CDR1 as MGHRA and CDR2 as YSYEKL. J gave up 8 bases and V 2 bases, and 14 bases lay outside the gene matches. The CDR3 contains 17 residues. In DNA, the CDR3 is TGCGCCAGCAGCCAACAACCTCAGGCAGGGGGTGGGGAAAAACTGTTTTTT. This translates into CASSQQPQAGGGEKLFF.

The J gene is TRBJ1-1, the V gene TRBV9, with TRBD1 as a possible D gene (6 bases). CDR1 is SGDLS and CDR2 is YYNGEE in the germline V gene. This CDR3 has 15 amino acids. V was shortened by 4 bases and J by 0 bases, with 13 bases between the two germline ends. CDR3 region: CASSLNDRLNTEAFF. The CDR3, as DNA: TGTGCCAGCAGCCTCAACGACAGGTTGAACACTGAAGCTTTCTTT.

V is TRBV5-1 and J is TRBJ1-5; 10 nucleotides match TRBD1. Looked up from germline, CDR1 is SGHRS and CDR2 is YFSETQ. The length of the CDR3 is 16 residues. The V gene end was trimmed by 4 bases and the J gene end by 0 bases; junction bases not matched to a gene: 4. Here the CDR3 DNA reads TGCGCCAGCAGCCCCGGGACAGGGGTTAGCAATCAGCCCCAGCATTTT. Translation: CASSPGTGVSNQPQHF.

The V call is TRBV3-1 (or the pseudogene TRBV3-2), the J call TRBJ1-1; 8 bases match TRBD1. The V and J ends lost 4 bases and 1 base, in that order; junction bases with no gene match: 5. Germline loops: CDR1 LGHDT, CDR2 YNNKEL (reference sequence). This CDR3 comprises 15 residues. CDR3 in amino acids: CASSPQGQANTEAFF. CDR3 DNA sequence: TGTGCCAGCAGCCCACAGGGACAGGCGAACACTGAAGCTTTCTTT.

Only one count was recorded for this clone. CDR3 nucleotide sequence: TGTGCCAGCAGTTACTCTGGGGAGGGGGAGACCCAGTACTTC. Its protein product is CASSYSGEGETQYF. The V and J genes are TRBV6-5 and TRBJ2-5; TRBD2 aligns across 7 bases. Trimming took 0 bases from V and 5 from J; bases not matched to a gene: 3. Germline V CDR1 and CDR2: MNHEY, SVGAGI. This CDR3 spans 14 amino acids.

This clone was observed once. The chain uses TRBV4-1 and TRBJ2-2, with a possible D match to TRBD1 (5 bases). The CDR3 sequence is 15 residues long. Germline CDR1 and CDR2: MGHRA and YSYEKL. Trimming took off 4 bases at V and 1 base at J, with 10 bases between the two ends. CDR3 residues: CASSPGPQNTGELFF. CDR3 nucleotides: TGCGCCAGCAGCCCAGGGCCGCAGAACACCGGGGAGCTGTTTTTT.

The chain combines TRBV5-1 with TRBJ2-5, with 9 bases that match TRBD2. This CDR3 spans 15 amino acids. Germline V gene data show CDR1 as SGHRS and CDR2 as YFSETQ. V shed 2 bases, J shed 5 bases, and the junction held 7 bases outside the gene matches. In DNA, the CDR3 is TGCGCCAGCAGCTTTTTAGCGGGGGTAAGCGAGACCCAGTACTTC. Translating it yields CASSFLAGVSETQYF.